Following are 20 T cell receptor beta chains from one sample sequenced in a study of blood T cell repertoires in COVID-19. Sequencing used immunoSEQ multiplex PCR; TCRdb keeps in-frame clones, though not all of them. The data hold 250,000 or so clones, with roughly 88% observed a single time. Source material: peripheral blood. These receptors all come from a man aged 40-55 years who had recovered from COVID-19.

This chain uses TRBV5-5 with TRBJ2-7; D gene uncertain. The ends were cut back, 4 bases at V and 2 bases at J, with 10 bases in the middle. Germline V lookup: CDR1 SGHKS, CDR2 YYEKEE (reference sequence). CDR3 size: 13 residues. This chain's CDR3 is CASSEERPYEQYF. The CDR3 nucleotides are TGTGCCAGCAGCGAGGAACGTCCCTACGAGCAGTACTTC.

V and J are TRBV6-2 or TRBV6-3 and TRBJ1-2; D not certain. Germline CDR1 and CDR2: MNHEY and SVGEGT. This CDR3 is built from 16 residues. Trimming cost V 2 bases and J 0 bases, with 13 bases left between them. The DNA for the CDR3 is TGTGCCAGCAGTTACAGCCTCTTTACCTCTAACTATGGCTACACCTTC. Protein: CASSYSLFTSNYGYTF.

This chain connects TRBV5-5 to TRBJ1-1, with 11 bases fitting TRBD1. The germline gives CDR1 SGHKS, CDR2 YYEKEE (reference sequence). The V segment lost 4 bases and the J segment 1 base; nucleotides outside the gene matches: 6. This CDR3 comprises 16 residues. Written as DNA, the CDR3 is TGTGCCAGCAGCCTGGACAGGGGGCTTCGGAACACTGAAGCTTTCTTT. It specifies CASSLDRGLRNTEAFF.

The chain combines TRBV10-1 with TRBJ2-3, with D perhaps matching TRBD1 (5 bases). Germline lookup yields CDR1 WNHNN and CDR2 SYGVQD (reference sequence). There are 15 residues in the CDR3. With 4 bases removed from V and 2 bases from J, the gap between germline ends came to 13 bases. The CDR3 coding sequence is TGCGCCAGCAGTGCAACAGGAACCCTCACAGATACGCAGTATTTT. Its protein is CASSATGTLTDTQYF.

The chain links TRBV7-8 to TRBJ2-1; 8 bases fit TRBD2. This CDR3 is built from 15 residues. V dropped 1 base and J dropped 9; count of bases not matched to a gene: 8. CDR1 is SGHVS and CDR2 is FQNEAQ in the germline V gene. The CDR3, as DNA: TGTGCCAGCAGCTTAGAACTAGCGGCTTACGGTGAGCAGTTCTTC. Encoded protein: CASSLELAAYGEQFF.

This chain joins TRBV12-5 and TRBJ2-7; no definite D call. This CDR3 comprises 12 residues. Germline assignment: CDR1 LGHNT and CDR2 FRNRAP. The ends were cut back, 2 bases at V and 7 bases at J, with 9 bases in the middle. This chain's CDR3 is CASGLSRGEQYF. The CDR3, as DNA: TGTGCTAGTGGTTTGTCCCGAGGAGAGCAGTACTTC.

This chain joins TRBV6-5 and TRBJ1-1; the match to TRBD1 covers 7 bases. V lost 0 bases to trimming and J lost 8 bases; unmatched junction nucleotides: 3. This CDR3 spans 13 amino acids. Germline V gives CDR1 MNHEY, CDR2 SVGAGI. The CDR3 protein is CASSYSRDREAFF. The CDR3 DNA sequence: TGTGCCAGCAGTTACTCAAGGGACAGAGAAGCTTTCTTT.

The genes are TRBV2 and TRBJ2-1; the match to TRBD2 covers 8 bases. Germline trimming cut 7 bases from V and 7 bases from J; bases unmatched to any gene: 12. Germline V gene sequence: CDR1 SNHLY, CDR2 FYNNEI. This CDR3 contains 15 residues. CDR3 sequence (DNA): TGTGCCAGCAAACCACGGGGGGGACCGGAGAATGAGCAGTTCTTC. Its translation is CASKPRGGPENEQFF.

The chain is built from TRBV4-1 and TRBJ2-5; 8 bases line up with TRBD2. J lost 9 bases, V lost 4 bases, and 7 bases had no gene match. The CDR3 extends over 13 amino acids. CDR1 and CDR2 (germline): MGHRA, YSYEKL. The CDR3 DNA sequence: TGCGCCAGCAGCCTAGCGGGGACTGAGTCCCAGTACTTC. The encoded protein is CASSLAGTESQYF.

The chain uses TRBV28 and TRBJ1-5; no definite D call. Trimming took 5 bases from V and 1 from J, leaving 6 bases between them. This CDR3 is 13 amino acids long. Germline-derived CDR1 and CDR2 are MDHEN and SYDVKM. The CDR3: CASSRGSNQPQHF. CDR3 sequence (DNA): TGTGCCAGCAGTAGAGGGAGCAATCAGCCCCAGCATTTT.

V is TRBV5-6 and J is TRBJ1-1, with 8 bases fitting TRBD1. The CDR3 is 14 amino acids. V lost 4 bases, J lost 8 bases, and 10 bases stayed unmatched. In germline, CDR1 is SGHDT, CDR2 YYEEEE. The CDR3 DNA is TGTGCCAGCAGCCGTACCGGGACAGGAGGGGAAGCTTTCTTT. It encodes CASSRTGTGGEAFF.

The sample holds one count of this clone. The rearrangement uses TRBV5-1 and TRBJ1-1; the match to TRBD1 covers 9 bases. CDR1 and CDR2 (germline): SGHRS, YFSETQ. The CDR3 loop spans 17 amino acids. V dropped 1 base and J dropped 0; count of bases not matched to a gene: 7. This CDR3 reads CASSLFSGQGLNTEAFF. The DNA of the CDR3 is TGCGCCAGCAGCTTGTTTTCGGGACAGGGTTTGAACACTGAAGCTTTCTTT.

The chain links TRBV6-5 to TRBJ1-5; maybe TRBD1 (5 bases). Trimming removed 6 bases at V and 4 bases at J, with 16 bases between. Germline lookup yields CDR1 MNHEY and CDR2 SVGAGI. This CDR3 is built from 15 residues. This CDR3 reads CASSPGGARNQPQHF. The CDR3 nucleotides read TGTGCCAGCAGCCCCGGTGGGGCCAGGAATCAGCCCCAGCATTTT.

This chain uses TRBV10-3 with TRBJ1-1; D unclear. The V end lost 3 bases, the J end lost 7 bases, and 9 bases lay between the germline ends. CDR1 is ENHRY and CDR2 is SYGVKD in the germline V gene. This CDR3 spans 12 amino acids. CDR3 amino acids: CAISEGTDEAFF. DNA for the CDR3: TGTGCCATCAGTGAAGGAACAGATGAAGCTTTCTTT.

This rearrangement joins TRBV6-5 to TRBJ2-5; TRBD1 is a possible D gene (5 bases). Deletions cut 0 bases from V and 1 base from J, with 9 bases between. The CDR3 consists of 15 residues. Germline values: CDR1 MNHEY, CDR2 SVGAGI. For the CDR3, the DNA is TGTGCCAGCAGTTACTCGAGGACAACCCAAGAGACCCAGTACTTC. The encoded protein is CASSYSRTTQETQYF.

The V call is TRBV5-6, the J call TRBJ2-7; D gene uncertain. V dropped 0 bases and J dropped 3 bases, with 13 bases sitting between them. Germline assignment: CDR1 SGHDT and CDR2 YYEEEE. The CDR3 spans 15 residues. The CDR3 nucleotides are TGTGCCAGCAGCTTGGTCCTTGGTCGCGGCTACGAGCAGTACTTC. Its translation: CASSLVLGRGYEQYF.

On this clone: The same CDR3 can be traced to other DNA sequences in this sample. The gene calls are TRBV9 and TRBJ2-2; no definite D call. V was clipped by 0 bases and J by 8 bases, with 5 bases between them. Germline V lookup: CDR1 SGDLS, CDR2 YYNGEE. The CDR3 totals 12 residues. This CDR3 reads CASSVASGELFF. CDR3 nucleotides: TGTGCCAGCAGCGTAGCCTCGGGGGAGCTGTTTTTT.

V and J are TRBV12-3 or TRBV12-4 and TRBJ1-1, with D perhaps matching TRBD1 (6 bases). The V end was cut by 7 bases, the J end by 4 bases, with 13 bases between. The CDR3 totals 13 residues. The CDR3: CASITGRVTEAFF. As DNA, the CDR3 is TGTGCCAGCATAACAGGGCGTGTCACTGAAGCTTTCTTT.

The chain employs TRBV30 and TRBJ2-2, with D possibly TRBD2 on 6 matching bases. The CDR3 covers 14 residues. The V gene lost 1 base and the J gene lost 7 bases, with 13 bases spanning the gap. CDR1 is GTSNPN and CDR2 is SVGIG in the germline V gene (reference sequence). The CDR3 coding sequence is TGTGCCTGGAGTGCCACTAGCTGGGTCGGGGAGCTGTTTTTT. This codes for CAWSATSWVGELFF.

This clone was counted a few times. The chain is built from TRBV10-3 and TRBJ1-1, with 7 bases fitting TRBD1. The CDR3 loop spans 13 amino acids. Germline-derived CDR1 and CDR2 are ENHRY and SYGVKD. After removal of 6 bases from V and 6 bases from J, the junction contained 7 bases not matched to a gene. As DNA, the CDR3 is TGTGCCATCAGCCCCGGGACAGAAGCTGAAGCTTTCTTT. As protein: CAISPGTEAEAFF.